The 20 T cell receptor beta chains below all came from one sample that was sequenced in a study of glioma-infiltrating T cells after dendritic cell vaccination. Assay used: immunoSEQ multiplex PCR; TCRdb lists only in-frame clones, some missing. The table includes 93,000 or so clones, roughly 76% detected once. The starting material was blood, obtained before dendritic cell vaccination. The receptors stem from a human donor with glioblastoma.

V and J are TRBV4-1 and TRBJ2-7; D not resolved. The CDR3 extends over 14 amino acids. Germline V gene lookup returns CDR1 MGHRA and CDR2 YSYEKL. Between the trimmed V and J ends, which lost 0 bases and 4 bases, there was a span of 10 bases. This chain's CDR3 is CASSQDGVRYEQYF. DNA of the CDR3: TGCGCCAGCAGCCAAGATGGAGTTAGATACGAGCAGTACTTC.

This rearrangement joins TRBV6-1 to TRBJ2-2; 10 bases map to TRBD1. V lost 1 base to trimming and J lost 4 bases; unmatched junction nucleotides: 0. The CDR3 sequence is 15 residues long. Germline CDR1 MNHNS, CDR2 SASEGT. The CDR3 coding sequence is TGTGCCAGCAGTGAAGGGACAGGGGGCACCGGGGAGCTGTTTTTT. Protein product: CASSEGTGGTGELFF.

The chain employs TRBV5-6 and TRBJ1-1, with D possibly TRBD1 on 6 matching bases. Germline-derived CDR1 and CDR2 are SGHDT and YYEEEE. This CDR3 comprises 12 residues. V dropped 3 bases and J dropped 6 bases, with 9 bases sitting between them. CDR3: CASSWGGAEAFF. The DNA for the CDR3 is TGTGCCAGCAGCTGGGGGGGCGCTGAAGCTTTCTTT.

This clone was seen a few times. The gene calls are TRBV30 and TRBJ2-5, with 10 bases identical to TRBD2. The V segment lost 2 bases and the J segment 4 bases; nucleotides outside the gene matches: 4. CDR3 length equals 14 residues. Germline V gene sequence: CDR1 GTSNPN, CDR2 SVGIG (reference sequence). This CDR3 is CAWSKSGGGETQYF. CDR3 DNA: TGTGCCTGGAGTAAAAGCGGGGGGGGAGAGACCCAGTACTTC.

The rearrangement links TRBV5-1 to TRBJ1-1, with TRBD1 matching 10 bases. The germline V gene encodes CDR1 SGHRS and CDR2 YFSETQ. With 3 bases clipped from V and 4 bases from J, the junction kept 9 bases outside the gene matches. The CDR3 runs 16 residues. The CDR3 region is CASSSGDRGWGTEAFF. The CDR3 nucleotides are TGCGCCAGCAGCTCCGGGGACAGGGGATGGGGCACTGAAGCTTTCTTT.

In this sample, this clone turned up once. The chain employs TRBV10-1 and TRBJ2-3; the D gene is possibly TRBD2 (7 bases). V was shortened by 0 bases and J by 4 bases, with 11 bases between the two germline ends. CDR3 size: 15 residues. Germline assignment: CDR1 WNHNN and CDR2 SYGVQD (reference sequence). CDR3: CASSESGGRSDTQYF. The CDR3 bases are TGCGCCAGCAGTGAGTCGGGGGGGCGGTCAGATACGCAGTATTTT.

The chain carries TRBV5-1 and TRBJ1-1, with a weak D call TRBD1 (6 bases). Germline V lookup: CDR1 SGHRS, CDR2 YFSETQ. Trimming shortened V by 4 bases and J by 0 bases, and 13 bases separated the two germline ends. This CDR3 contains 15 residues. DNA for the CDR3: TGCGCCAGCAGCCGATCGCGGGGGCTGAACACTGAAGCTTTCTTT. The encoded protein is CASSRSRGLNTEAFF.

CDR3 amino acids: CAWGQGGGANVLTF. The CDR3 DNA follows: TGTGCCTGGGGACAGGGTGGTGGGGCCAACGTCCTGACTTTC. The rearrangement uses TRBV30 and TRBJ2-6; the match to TRBD1 covers 8 bases. The CDR3 runs to 14 residues. Germline V gene sequence: CDR1 GTSNPN, CDR2 SVGIG (reference sequence). The J segment lost 3 bases and the V segment lost 5 bases, leaving 3 bases of the junction unmatched.

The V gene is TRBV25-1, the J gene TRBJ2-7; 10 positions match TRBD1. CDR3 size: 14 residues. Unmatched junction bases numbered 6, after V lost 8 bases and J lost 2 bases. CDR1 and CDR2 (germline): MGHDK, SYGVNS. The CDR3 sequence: CASGDRGLTYEQYF. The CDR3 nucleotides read TGTGCCAGCGGCGACAGGGGGCTTACCTACGAGCAGTACTTC.

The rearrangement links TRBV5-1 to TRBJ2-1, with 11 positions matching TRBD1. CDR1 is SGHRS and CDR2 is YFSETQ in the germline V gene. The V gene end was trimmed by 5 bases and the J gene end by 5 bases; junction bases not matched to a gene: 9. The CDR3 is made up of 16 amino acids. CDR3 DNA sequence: TGCGCCAGCAGGCTTGACACGGGACAGGGGGACAATGAGCAGTTCTTC. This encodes CASRLDTGQGDNEQFF.

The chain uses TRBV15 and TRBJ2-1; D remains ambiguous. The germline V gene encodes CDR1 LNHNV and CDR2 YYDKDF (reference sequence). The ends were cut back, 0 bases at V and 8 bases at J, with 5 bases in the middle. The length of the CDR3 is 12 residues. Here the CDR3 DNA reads TGTGCCACCAGCAGAGATGGGCATGAGCAGTTCTTC. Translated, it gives CATSRDGHEQFF.

CDR3 sequence reads: CAKGVGETQYF. CDR3 coding DNA: TGTGCAAAGGGGGTCGGAGAGACCCAGTACTTC. V gene TRBV12-2 combines with J gene TRBJ2-5; TRBD1 was called by the table and not checked on the DNA. TRBV12-2 is given as a pseudogene. The CDR3 is 11 amino acids.

The CDR3 DNA reads TGTGCCAGCAGCCCTCACTTCGGCGGGGAGGACTACGAGCAGTACTTC. Residues: CASSPHFGGEDYEQYF. The V gene is TRBV7-9, the J gene TRBJ2-7; the D gene is possibly TRBD2 (6 bases). Germline CDR1 is SEHNR and CDR2 is FQNEAQ (reference sequence). With 5 bases removed from V and 3 bases from J, the gap between germline ends came to 20 bases. This CDR3 has 16 residues.

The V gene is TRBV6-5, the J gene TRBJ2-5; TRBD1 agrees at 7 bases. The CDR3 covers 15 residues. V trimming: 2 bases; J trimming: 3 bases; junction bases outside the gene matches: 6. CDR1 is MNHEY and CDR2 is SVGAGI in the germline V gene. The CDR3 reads CASSYGGQTEETQYF. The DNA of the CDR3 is TGTGCCAGCAGTTACGGGGGACAGACGGAAGAGACCCAGTACTTC.

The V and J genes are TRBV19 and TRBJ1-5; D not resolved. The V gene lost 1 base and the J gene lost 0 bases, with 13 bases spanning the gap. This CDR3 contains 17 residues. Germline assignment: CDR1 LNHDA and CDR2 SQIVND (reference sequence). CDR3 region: CASSIAVGGYSNQPQHF. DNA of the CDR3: TGTGCCAGTAGTATAGCGGTAGGAGGCTATAGCAATCAGCCCCAGCATTTT.

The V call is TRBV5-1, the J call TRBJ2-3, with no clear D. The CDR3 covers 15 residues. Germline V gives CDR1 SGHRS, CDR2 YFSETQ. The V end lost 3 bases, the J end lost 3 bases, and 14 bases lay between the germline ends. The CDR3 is CASSWAGTRTDTQYF. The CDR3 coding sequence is TGCGCCAGCAGCTGGGCCGGAACACGGACAGATACGCAGTATTTT.

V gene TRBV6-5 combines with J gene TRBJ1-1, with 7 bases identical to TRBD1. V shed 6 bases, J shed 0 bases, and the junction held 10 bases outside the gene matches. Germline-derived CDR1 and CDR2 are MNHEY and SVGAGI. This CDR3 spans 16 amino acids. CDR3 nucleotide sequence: TGTGCCAGCAGCTACAGGGGCCCGACCTTGAACACTGAAGCTTTCTTT. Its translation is CASSYRGPTLNTEAFF.

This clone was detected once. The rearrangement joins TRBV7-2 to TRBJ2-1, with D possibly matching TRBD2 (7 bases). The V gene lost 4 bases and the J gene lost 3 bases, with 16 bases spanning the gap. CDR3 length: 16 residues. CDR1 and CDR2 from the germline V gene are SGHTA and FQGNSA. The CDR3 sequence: CASSSQRGGGYNEQFF. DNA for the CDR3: TGTGCCAGCAGCTCTCAAAGAGGGGGGGGCTACAATGAGCAGTTCTTC.

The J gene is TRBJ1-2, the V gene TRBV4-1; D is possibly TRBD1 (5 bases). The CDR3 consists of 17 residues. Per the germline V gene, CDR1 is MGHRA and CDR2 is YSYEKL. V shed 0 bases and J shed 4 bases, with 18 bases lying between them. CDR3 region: CASSQDGKTRRGYGYTF. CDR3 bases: TGCGCCAGCAGCCAAGATGGAAAGACCCGAAGGGGCTATGGCTACACCTTC.

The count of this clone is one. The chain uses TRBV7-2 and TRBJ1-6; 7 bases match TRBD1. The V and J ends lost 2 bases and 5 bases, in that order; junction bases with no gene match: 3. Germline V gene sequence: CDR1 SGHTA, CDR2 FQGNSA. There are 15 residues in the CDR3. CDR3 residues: CASSLSGTDNSPLHF. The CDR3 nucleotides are TGTGCCAGCAGCTTATCAGGGACAGATAATTCACCCCTCCACTTT.